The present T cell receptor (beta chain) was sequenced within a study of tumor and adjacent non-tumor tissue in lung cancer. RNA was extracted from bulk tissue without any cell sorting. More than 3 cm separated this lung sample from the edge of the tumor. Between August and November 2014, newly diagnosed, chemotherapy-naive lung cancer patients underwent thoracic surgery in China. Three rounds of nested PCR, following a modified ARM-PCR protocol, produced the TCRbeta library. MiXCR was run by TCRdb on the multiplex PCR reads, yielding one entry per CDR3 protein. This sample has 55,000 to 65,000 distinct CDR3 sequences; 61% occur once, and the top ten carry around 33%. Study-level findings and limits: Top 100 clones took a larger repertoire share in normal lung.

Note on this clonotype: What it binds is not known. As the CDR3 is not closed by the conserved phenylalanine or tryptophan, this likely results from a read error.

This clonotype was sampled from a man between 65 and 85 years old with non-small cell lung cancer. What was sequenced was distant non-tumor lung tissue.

The CDR3 here is CASSLGIADNEQFL. Here the CDR3 DNA reads TGTGCCAGCAGCTTAGGTATCGCGGACAATGAGCAGTTCTTA. The chain couples TRBV11-2 to TRBJ2-1; no definite D call. In germline, CDR1 is SGHAT, CDR2 FQNNGV. The CDR3 is 14 residues long. The V end was cut by 1 base, the J end by 5 bases, with 9 bases between.